Shown below are 14 T cell receptor beta chains from a single sample sequenced in a study of OX40 agonist ivuxolimab in advanced cancers. Profiling relied on immunoSEQ multiplex PCR, and the TCRdb table lists in-frame clones only, not all of them. This table has about 100,000 clones, 75% to 90% appearing once. Sequenced material: CD4+ or CD8+ T cells sorted from blood, taken in a trial of the OX40 agonist ivuxolimab. These TCRs come from an adult with an advanced solid tumor such as melanoma, head and neck, liver or kidney cancer.

This clone was recorded once. The gene calls are TRBV7-2 and TRBJ2-5; 7 nucleotides align to TRBD1. This CDR3 has 14 residues. V lost 5 bases to trimming and J lost 4 bases; unmatched junction nucleotides: 7. Germline V gene lookup returns CDR1 SGHTA and CDR2 FQGNSA. This chain's CDR3 is CASSPRTGRETQYF. The CDR3 DNA reads TGTGCCAGCAGCCCCCGGACAGGAAGAGAGACCCAGTACTTC.

J is TRBJ2-1 and V is TRBV5-1, with TRBD2 matching 11 bases. Unmatched junction bases numbered 10, after V lost 2 bases and J lost 9 bases. The CDR3 totals 16 residues. In germline, CDR1 is SGHRS, CDR2 YFSETQ. CDR3 sequence: CASSLVAGGPLGEQFF. The CDR3 bases are TGCGCCAGCAGCTTAGTAGCGGGGGGGCCTTTGGGTGAGCAGTTCTTC. Variable domain in full (rest from reference TRBV5-1 and TRBJ2-1): KAGVTQTPRYLIKTRGQQVTLSCSPISGHRSVSWYQQTPGQGLQFLFEYFSETQRNKGNFPGRFSGRQFSNSRSEMNVSTLELGDSALYLCASSLVAGGPLGEQFFGPGTRLTVL.

This clone was detected once. The chain is built from TRBV5-1 and TRBJ2-3; 8 bases line up with TRBD2. CDR1 and CDR2 from the germline V gene are SGHRS and YFSETQ. The CDR3 is 15 residues long. Germline trimming cut 4 bases from V and 0 bases from J; bases unmatched to any gene: 4. Here the CDR3 reads CASSGGTRSTDTQYF. CDR3 in DNA: TGCGCCAGCAGCGGGGGGACTAGAAGCACAGATACGCAGTATTTT.

The chain links TRBV6-1 to TRBJ1-1; D is possibly TRBD1 (5 bases). Germline V gives CDR1 MNHNS, CDR2 SASEGT. Trimming left V 4 bases short and J 3 bases short, with 15 bases between. The CDR3 covers 15 residues. CDR3 sequence reads: CASSGLWGYDTEAFF. In DNA form, the CDR3 reads TGTGCCAGCAGTGGCCTCTGGGGGTATGACACTGAAGCTTTCTTT.

V usage is TRBV27 and J usage is TRBJ2-1, with 11 bases that match TRBD2. Germline CDR1 MNHEY, CDR2 SMNVEV (reference sequence). The CDR3 has 17 residues. V shed 5 bases and J 4 bases; nucleotides not matched to a gene: 10. The chain's CDR3 is CASSPGVAGGRYNEQFF. The CDR3 bases are TGTGCCAGCAGTCCCGGAGTAGCGGGAGGGAGATACAATGAGCAGTTCTTC.

The chain uses TRBV28 and TRBJ2-3, with TRBD2 as a possible D gene (5 bases). The CDR3 covers 16 residues. Germline CDR1 reads MDHEN; CDR2 reads SYDVKM. Deletions cut 6 bases from V and 0 bases from J, with 16 bases between. The CDR3 sequence: CASSFTGFRSTDTQYF. The CDR3 DNA reads as TGTGCCAGCAGCTTCACGGGGTTCAGGAGCACAGATACGCAGTATTTT.

This rearrangement joins TRBV10-1 to TRBJ2-5; D unresolved. The germline gives CDR1 WNHNN, CDR2 SYGVQD (reference sequence). The length of the CDR3 is 13 residues. V was shortened by 2 bases and J by 4 bases, with 8 bases between the two germline ends. The CDR3 nucleotides are TGCGCCAGCAGTGAGAACATCGGAGAGACCCAGTACTTC. It yields the protein CASSENIGETQYF.

V gene TRBV11-2 combines with J gene TRBJ2-1; D remains unclear. The V end lost 1 base, the J end lost 7 bases, and 14 bases lay between the germline ends. Germline loops: CDR1 SGHAT, CDR2 FQNNGV. The CDR3 runs 15 residues. The CDR3, as DNA: TGTGCCAGCAGCTTAGTTGGACCCCGGGTGAATGAGCAGTTCTTC. Translation: CASSLVGPRVNEQFF.

The rearrangement joins TRBV7-3 to TRBJ2-1; D gene ambiguous. The CDR3 loop spans 13 amino acids. In germline, CDR1 is SGHTA, CDR2 FQGTGA. Trimming stripped 5 bases from V and 7 bases from J, with 12 bases between. For the CDR3, the DNA is TGTGCCAGCAGCCCAGTGACCCAGAATGAGCAGTTCTTC. Amino acids: CASSPVTQNEQFF.

The chain links TRBV5-8 to TRBJ1-5; the D gene is possibly TRBD1 (5 bases). V lost 2 bases to trimming and J lost 0 bases, with 12 bases between them. Per the germline V gene, CDR1 is SGHTS and CDR2 is YDEGEE. This CDR3 has 16 amino acids. The CDR3 is CASSFPGINSNQPQHF. The DNA of the CDR3 is TGTGCCAGCAGCTTCCCAGGGATCAATAGCAATCAGCCCCAGCATTTT.

The gene calls are TRBV6-6 and TRBJ2-5; TRBD1 aligns across 8 bases. Germline CDR1 is MNHNY and CDR2 is SVGAGI (reference sequence). The CDR3 spans 15 residues. V lost 2 bases, J lost 5 bases, and 7 bases stayed unmatched. CDR3 DNA: TGTGCCAGCAGTTACGACGGACAGGGAGGCGAGACCCAGTACTTC. Encoded protein: CASSYDGQGGETQYF.

V is TRBV6-4 and J is TRBJ1-2, with D tentatively TRBD1 (6 bases). V shed 6 bases and J shed 5 bases, with 16 bases lying between them. Germline V gives CDR1 MRHNA, CDR2 SNTAGT. The CDR3 is 14 residues long. CDR3 loop: CASRLIQGGYGYTF. The CDR3 bases are TGTGCCAGCAGACTTATACAGGGTGGGTATGGCTACACCTTC.

The chain links TRBV11-2 to TRBJ1-2, with TRBD1 matching over 9 bases. Germline CDR1 SGHAT, CDR2 FQNNGV. After removal of 3 bases from V and 4 bases from J, the junction contained 6 bases not matched to a gene. CDR3 length: 15 residues. CDR3 region: CASSFNRGLSYGYTF. CDR3 nucleotide sequence: TGTGCCAGCAGCTTCAACAGGGGGCTGAGCTATGGCTACACCTTC.

In its sample, this clone was seen once. The chain couples TRBV11-2 to TRBJ2-3; the D gene is possibly TRBD2 (5 bases). This CDR3 region has 13 residues. The V end was cut by 9 bases, the J end by 4 bases, with 14 bases between. Per the germline V gene, CDR1 is SGHAT and CDR2 is FQNNGV. In DNA form, the CDR3 reads TGTGCCAGTACAAAGTGGAGGTCAGATACGCAGTATTTT. The encoded protein is CASTKWRSDTQYF.